This section outlines one T cell receptor (beta chain) sequence together with its context. As yet, its antigen is unknown. The source of the sample is a study of T cells in localized non-small cell lung cancer. Findings and limits, study-wide: Maximal T cell clonality occurred in uninvolved adjacent lung, with tumor ranking below it. In adjacent lung appeared a median around 62 of the top 100 tumor clones.

The CDR3 sequence is 16 residues long. Per the germline V gene, CDR1 is SNHLY and CDR2 is FYNNEI. Germline trimming cut 3 bases from V and 3 bases from J; bases unmatched to any gene: 8. The table came from immunoSEQ multiplex PCR; TCRdb's copy has only in-frame clones and leaves some out. The table shows about 82,000 clones, with around 80% occurring only once. The receptor's source is a man aged 35 to 70 with stage II squamous cell lung carcinoma. The material was PBMCs, obtained before any cancer treatment. The V and J genes are TRBV2 and TRBJ2-3, with 8 bases fitting TRBD2. CDR3 sequence reads: CASSDGTRGLTDTQYF. The CDR3 bases are TGTGCCAGCAGTGATGGGACTAGAGGTTTGACAGATACGCAGTATTTT. The full variable domain, in which reference TRBV2 and TRBJ2-3 provide the parts outside the CDR3, is EPEVTQTPSHQVTQMGQEVILRCVPISNHLYFYWYRQILGQKVEFLVSFYNNEISEKSEIFDDQFSVERPDGSNFTLKIRSTKLEDSAMYFCASSDGTRGLTDTQYFGPGTRLTVL.